This T cell receptor beta chain was identified in a study of OX40 agonist ivuxolimab in advanced cancers. Germline V CDR1 and CDR2: SGHVS, FQNEAQ. Trimming cost V 1 base and J 2 bases, with 14 bases left between them. The CDR3 has 16 residues. Libraries were prepared by immunoSEQ multiplex PCR; TCRdb keeps only in-frame clonotypes and omits some of them. The sample consists of under 85,000 clones, roughly nine tenths of them appearing once. The chain uses TRBV7-8 and TRBJ2-5; D remains ambiguous. The TCR originated in an adult with an advanced solid tumor such as melanoma, head and neck, liver or kidney cancer. Sequencing used CD4+ or CD8+ T cells sorted from blood, obtained in a trial of the OX40 agonist ivuxolimab. CDR3 loop: CASSLGSASQQETQYF. CDR3 sequence (DNA): TGTGCCAGCAGCTTAGGAAGTGCTAGTCAGCAAGAGACCCAGTACTTC.